What follows is one TCR beta chain and its context. Its antigen is unknown. The PCR used 60 Vbeta and 13 Jbeta primers. In the original processing: An analysis performed later counted about 80 million unique TCR beta chains (roughly 11 million of them shared). TCRdb's table, derived via immunoSEQ multiplex PCR, lists solely in-frame clones and lacks some. That table is the source of V, J and clone size, and D and trimming were worked out from the DNA. The table records over 150,000 clones, 55% to 80% of them present only once. This entry is derived from a study of cytomegalovirus exposure and HLA in healthy donors. Whole-study results and caveats: Follow-up analysis later connected one missense variant in DCLRE1C with trimming of TCR beta V- and J-genes. Fewer N-insertions than the approximately 680-donor mean were reportedly shown by an Asian-associated ancestry cluster in a later analysis.

The V and J ends lost 1 base and 2 bases respectively, with 15 bases between them. Germline lookup yields CDR1 SGDLS and CDR2 YYNGEE. The CDR3 loop spans 16 amino acids. The receptor was isolated from a woman aged 18-29 years in good health and CMV-seropositive. The V call is TRBV9, the J call TRBJ1-1; a possible D gene is TRBD1 (6 bases). The specimen was PBMCs. CDR3 DNA: TGTGCCAGCAGCGTAATTGGACAGCTTTCTAACACTGAAGCTTTCTTT. Translating it yields CASSVIGQLSNTEAFF.